This TCR beta chain came from a study of blood T cell repertoires in COVID-19. Original analysis: Scientists estimated how many nucleated cells there were by amplifying reference gene primers. The assay was immunoSEQ multiplex PCR, and TCRdb's table has in-frame clones only and misses some. The V and J calls and clone size were taken over from that table, and D and trimming were inferred from the DNA. The table shows about 200,000 clones, with roughly 88% occurring only once. V dropped 1 base and J dropped 6 bases, with 10 bases sitting between them. Germline loops: CDR1 MNHEY, CDR2 SMNVEV (reference sequence). The CDR3 is made up of 14 amino acids. Participants spanned ages roughly 18 to 90 years and resided in 20 to 30 US areas.

This TCR came from a man in his forties with acute COVID-19. What was sequenced was PBMCs or T cells enriched from blood (not recorded which). The rearrangement uses TRBV27 and TRBJ2-4; possible D gene TRBD1, 5 bases. CDR3 amino acids: CASSLYDRTNIQYF. DNA for the CDR3: TGTGCCAGCAGTTTATATGACAGAACAAACATTCAGTACTTC.